This is a list of T cell receptor beta chains from one sample in a study of cytomegalovirus exposure and HLA in healthy donors. Here immunoSEQ multiplex PCR was the method, and the copy in TCRdb shows in-frame clones only, minus some. The sample lists about 75,000 clones, over 80% occurring once. Sequencing input: PBMCs. These receptors originate from a man aged 30 to 45 in good health and CMV-seronegative. Both conserved end residues are part of each CDR3. D genes are given only for firm matches. Some rows mark clone size as missing; the rest say once, few, many or name a class of expanded clone.

once,TRBD1,TRBV5-1,TRBJ2-3,TGCGCCAGCAGCTTATTTCAGGGGGTGAGAGATACGCAGTATTTT,CASSLFQGVRDTQYF
NA,TRBD1,TRBV5-5,TRBJ2-7,TGTGCCAGCAGCTTCCGACAGGGGGACGAGCAGTACTTC,CASSFRQGDEQYF
NA,TRBD2,TRBV7-9,TRBJ2-1,TGTGCCAGCAGCGCTAGCGGGAGAATAAATGAGCAGTTCTTC,CASSASGRINEQFF
NA,TRBD2,TRBV19,TRBJ2-1,TGTGCCAGTAGTACGCGGGGGGGCACAAATGAGCAGTTCTTC,CASSTRGGTNEQFF
NA,NA,TRBV7-2,TRBJ1-1,TGTGCCAGCAGCACGGACAGAGTAAACACTGAAGCTTTCTTT,CASSTDRVNTEAFF
NA,NA,TRBV7-2,TRBJ2-1,TGTGCCAGCAGCTTCCCTGGGACTGGGCCCAGCTCCTACAATGAGCAGTTCTTC,CASSFPGTGPSSYNEQFF
NA,NA,TRBV7-2,TRBJ1-6,TGTGCCAGCAGCCCCCAGTCGGGGCCCCTCCACTTT,CASSPQSGPLHF
once,TRBD2,TRBV5-1,TRBJ2-1,TGCGCCAGCAGCTTGCGATCTAGCGGGGGACTGGATGAGCAGTTCTTC,CASSLRSSGGLDEQFF
NA,NA,TRBV4-3,TRBJ1-5,TGCGCCAGCAGCCAAGATTCGAAACTACAGCCCCAGCATTTT,CASSQDSKLQPQHF
NA,TRBD1,TRBV5-1,TRBJ1-6,TGCGCCAGCAGCGAGGGGACAGGGACTATTAATTCACCCCTCCACTTT,CASSEGTGTINSPLHF
medium-sized,NA,TRBV7-2,TRBJ1-1,TGTGCCAGCAGCTTAGCCACAGGGAGTCGGACTGAAGCTTTCTTT,CASSLATGSRTEAFF
NA,NA,TRBV6-6,TRBJ1-2,TGTGCCAGCAGTTACGGGCAGTCCAAACGGACCTTC,CASSYGQSKRTF
NA,NA,TRBV7-3,TRBJ1-1,TGTGCCAGCAGCTCCGACAGGAACACTGAAGCTTTCTTT,CASSSDRNTEAFF
NA,TRBD1,TRBV6-5,TRBJ2-5,TGTGCCAGCAGTCGACTACAGGGGTGGCAAGAGACCCAGTACTTC,CASSRLQGWQETQYF
NA,TRBD2,TRBV6-1,TRBJ2-7,TGTGCCAGCAGTGAAGTGGGGGGGAACTACGAGCAGTACTTC,CASSEVGGNYEQYF
NA,TRBD1,TRBV29-1,TRBJ2-3,TGCAGCGTTGAGCTGGGACAGATTAGCACAGATACGCAGTATTTT,CSVELGQISTDTQYF
once,NA,TRBV5-4,TRBJ2-2,TGTGCCAGCAGTAGTCCGGCCGGGGAGCTGTTTTTT,CASSSPAGELFF
NA,TRBD2,TRBV4-2,TRBJ2-1,TGTGCCAGCAGCCAAGGACTAGCGGGATCCGATGAGCAGTTCTTC,CASSQGLAGSDEQFF
NA,NA,TRBV5-4,TRBJ2-1,TGTGCCAGCAGCTTGGGATCCGGGGGTGAGCAGTTCTTC,CASSLGSGGEQFF
NA,TRBD2,TRBV29-1,TRBJ2-1,TGCAGCGGGACTAGCGGGGGCACAAGGGCCTACAATGAGCAGTTCTTC,CSGTSGGTRAYNEQFF
few,NA,TRBV7-9,TRBJ2-7,TGTGCATGGGGGGAATTGCCCTACGAGCAGTACTTC,CAWGELPYEQYF
NA,NA,TRBV5-1,TRBJ1-1,TGCGCCAGCAGCTTAGGGGGAAACACTGAAGCTTTCTTT,CASSLGGNTEAFF
NA,NA,TRBV6-4,TRBJ2-1,TGTGCCAGCAGTGACTCAGGGGGGGACTACAATGAGCAGTTCTTC,CASSDSGGDYNEQFF
NA,TRBD2,TRBV10-1,TRBJ2-5,TGCGCCAGCAGTGCCGCTAGCGGGAGGGAGGTGAGGGGCCAAGAGACCCAGTACTTC,CASSAASGREVRGQETQYF
once,TRBD1,TRBV25-1,TRBJ2-3,TGTGCCAGCAGTGAAGGGACAGGGGGAGATACGCAGTATTTT,CASSEGTGGDTQYF
few,NA,TRBV28,TRBJ2-5,TGTGCCAGCAGTTCAGGGTGGTATCAAGAGACCCAGTACTTC,CASSSGWYQETQYF
NA,TRBD2,TRBV11-3,TRBJ2-4,TGTGCCAGCAGCTCGAGGGGACTAGCGGACTACAAAAACATTCAGTACTTC,CASSSRGLADYKNIQYF
NA,TRBD2,TRBV18,TRBJ2-3,TGTGCCAGCTCACCAAGGCTAGCGGGGGCCACAGATACGCAGTATTTT,CASSPRLAGATDTQYF
NA,NA,TRBV4-2,TRBJ2-1,TGTGCCAGCAGCCCTAGCTTGGCGGGTGAGCAGTTCTTC,CASSPSLAGEQFF
NA,NA,TRBV5-4,TRBJ2-5,TGTGCCAGCAGCAACCGTGGGGGGTCGGGAGAGACCCAGTACTTC,CASSNRGGSGETQYF
once,TRBD2,TRBV12-5,TRBJ2-3,TGTGCTAGCACGGAAGCGGGGGCCTATACAGATACGCAGTATTTT,CASTEAGAYTDTQYF
NA,TRBD1,TRBV19,TRBJ1-2,TGTGCCAGTAGTATAGATAGTTATGGGACAGCGCGTGGCTACACCTTC,CASSIDSYGTARGYTF
NA,NA,TRBV6-5,TRBJ2-3,TGTGCCAGCAGTTACTTCGTAGGGGCAGATACGCAGTATTTT,CASSYFVGADTQYF
NA,NA,TRBV5-1,TRBJ2-2,TGCGCCAGCAGACAGGACTACTTGAACACCGGGGAGCTGTTTTTT,CASRQDYLNTGELFF
NA,TRBD1,TRBV5-4,TRBJ1-1,TGTGCCAGTAAGGGACAGGGGGCGTCGAACACTGAAGCTTTCTTT,CASKGQGASNTEAFF
NA,NA,TRBV2,TRBJ1-1,TGTGCCAGCAGTATCGAATCAGGGATAGGCACTGAAGCTTTCTTT,CASSIESGIGTEAFF
NA,TRBD1,TRBV4-3,TRBJ2-7,TGCGCCAGCAGCCAAGGGACAGGCGTATCCTACGAGCAGTACTTC,CASSQGTGVSYEQYF
NA,TRBD1,TRBV4-1,TRBJ1-5,TGCGCCAGCAGCCTTGGGGACAGCCTAAATCAGCCCCAGCATTTT,CASSLGDSLNQPQHF
NA,TRBD2,TRBV19,TRBJ2-1,TGTGCCAGTAGAAACCTAGCGGGAGGGAATGAGCAGTTCTTC,CASRNLAGGNEQFF
NA,NA,TRBV28,TRBJ2-4,TGTGCCAGCAGTTTCTCCAGGGGCATTCAGTACTTC,CASSFSRGIQYF
NA,NA,TRBV6-5,TRBJ2-7,TGTGCCAGCAGTCACCGGACTTCACCCGCCTACGAGCAGTACTTC,CASSHRTSPAYEQYF
NA,TRBD2,TRBV5-4,TRBJ2-1,TGTGCCAGCAGCCCGACTAGCGCCCCCTACAATGAGCAGTTCTTC,CASSPTSAPYNEQFF
NA,NA,TRBV7-2,TRBJ1-1,TGTGCCAGCAGCACCGACTTCAAGAACACTGAAGCTTTCTTT,CASSTDFKNTEAFF
once,NA,TRBV6-1,TRBJ2-5,TGTGCCAGCAGTGGGGTTTCTGGGGCAGAGACCCAGTACTTC,CASSGVSGAETQYF
once,TRBD2,TRBV9,TRBJ2-6,TGTGCCAGCAGCGTAGAGGCTAGCGGGGGGGCTGGGGCCAACGTCCTGACTTTC,CASSVEASGGAGANVLTF